This T cell receptor beta chain was found in a study of blood T cells in healthy people across ages. Study conclusions and caveats: The recorded TCR beta diversity per million T cells decreased in a roughly linear manner with age. One million T cells yielded diversity estimates that were considered underestimates.

The CDR3 covers 14 residues. Germline CDR1 and CDR2: SEHNR and FQNEAQ (reference sequence). V lost 5 bases, J lost 3 bases, and 5 bases stayed unmatched. This clonotype was observed at least ten times. What it binds is not known. Per sample, a minimum of 7 million PBMCs were isolated. Primers used in a second PCR of roughly 7 to 12 cycles were a sample-barcoded 5' primer and a J-beta primer mix. The template-switch adaptor, which had 12 random nucleotides, put a tag on each cDNA molecule. TCRdb fed the 5' RACE reads into MiXCR, producing one record per CDR3 protein. Counted here are around 1,500,000 distinct CDR3 sequences, 25% to 30% occurring once; the ten biggest clones make up 7.7%.

The chain is built from TRBV7-9 and TRBJ2-7; 9 nucleotides match TRBD1. Input material: blood. The source of this sequence is a woman in her 30s in good health. The CDR3 bases are TGTGCCAGCAGCGGGGGGACAGGGTTCTACGAGCAGTACTTC. Its translation: CASSGGTGFYEQYF. The full variable domain, with the rest looked up from reference TRBV7-9 and TRBJ2-7, is DTGVSQNPRHKITKRGQNVTFRCDPISEHNRLYWYRQTLGQGPEFLTYFQNEAQLEKSRLLSDRFSAERPKGSFSTLEIQRTEQGDSAMYLCASSGGTGFYEQYFGPGTRLTVT.